The 29 T cell receptor beta chains listed next were all sequenced from one sample in a study of T cell responses to AZD1222 COVID-19 vaccine. Measured with immunoSEQ multiplex PCR; TCRdb has only the in-frame clones, and not every one. The repertoire holds roughly 70,000 clones, with 85% as singletons. The sample consisted of peripheral blood, taken on day 0 of AZD1222 vaccination. Receptors were obtained from an adult in good health.

This chain joins TRBV9 and TRBJ1-2; TRBD1 is a possible D gene (5 bases). Trimming removed 0 bases at V and 0 bases at J, with 12 bases between. CDR1 and CDR2 from the germline V gene are SGDLS and YYNGEE. CDR3 length: 16 amino acids. The CDR3 reads CASSVAAGGANYGYTF. The CDR3 region has the DNA TGTGCCAGCAGCGTAGCCGCAGGAGGGGCTAACTATGGCTACACCTTC.

The sample holds a few counts of this clone. The J gene is TRBJ1-2, the V gene TRBV27; D remains ambiguous. Germline CDR1 reads MNHEY; CDR2 reads SMNVEV (reference sequence). Trimming left V 6 bases short and J 8 bases short, with 13 bases between. The CDR3 is made up of 12 amino acids. The CDR3, as DNA: TGTGCCAGCAGATCGAGGGTAGGAGGCTACACCTTC. Translation gives CASRSRVGGYTF.

The chain couples TRBV19 to TRBJ1-5; D unresolved. The CDR3 totals 13 residues. Trimming removed 3 bases at V and 3 bases at J, with 6 bases between. The germline V gene has CDR1 LNHDA and CDR2 SQIVND (reference sequence). As DNA, the CDR3 is TGTGCCAGTAGTATTAGGATCAATCAGCCCCAGCATTTT. Its protein is CASSIRINQPQHF.

The chain carries TRBV7-8 and TRBJ1-5, with D maybe TRBD1 (6 bases). Germline assignment: CDR1 SGHVS and CDR2 FQNEAQ. V was shortened by 5 bases and J by 5 bases, with 16 bases between the two germline ends. This CDR3 is 15 amino acids long. DNA of the CDR3: TGTGCCAGCAGCCTACAGGGCCGGTCCTATCAGCCCCAGCATTTT. It yields the protein CASSLQGRSYQPQHF.

A note on this clone: Other nucleotide sequences from this sample produce the same CDR3. The V and J genes are TRBV2 and TRBJ2-7, with D tentatively TRBD1 (6 bases). In germline, CDR1 is SNHLY, CDR2 FYNNEI. V dropped 1 base and J dropped 3 bases, with 13 bases sitting between them. The CDR3 totals 15 residues. The CDR3 DNA is TGTGCCAGCAGTGAAGGGGCAGGGGATCTCTACGAGCAGTACTTC. This encodes CASSEGAGDLYEQYF.

The chain has TRBV18 and TRBJ1-1, with TRBD1 identical over 7 bases. V shed 5 bases, J shed 7 bases, and the junction held 4 bases outside the gene matches. This CDR3 contains 12 residues. The germline V gene encodes CDR1 KGHSH and CDR2 LQKENI. The DNA of the CDR3 is TGTGCCAGCTCATTCACAGGGGTTGAAGCTTTCTTT. Protein sequence: CASSFTGVEAFF.

The chain carries TRBV5-1 and TRBJ1-3; 10 nucleotides align to TRBD1. With 7 bases clipped from V and 2 bases from J, the junction kept 0 bases outside the gene matches. The CDR3 consists of 13 residues. CDR1 and CDR2 (germline): SGHRS, YFSETQ. The CDR3 loop reads CASGQGAGNTIYF. DNA of the CDR3: TGCGCCAGCGGACAGGGGGCTGGAAACACCATATATTTT.

This chain links TRBV27 with TRBJ2-1; possibly TRBD1 or TRBD2 for D (6 bases each). The CDR3 has 15 amino acids. V lost 7 bases, J lost 8 bases, and 21 bases lay in between. Germline V gene lookup returns CDR1 MNHEY and CDR2 SMNVEV (reference sequence). The CDR3 sequence: CASTTLLGGFDEQFF. CDR3 DNA: TGTGCCAGCACCACACTACTAGGGGGGTTCGATGAGCAGTTCTTC.

This clone was seen many times. The gene calls are TRBV6-4 and TRBJ2-1; 7 bases map to TRBD1. After removal of 6 bases from V and 5 bases from J, the junction contained 4 bases not matched to a gene. There are 13 residues in the CDR3. Germline lookup yields CDR1 MRHNA and CDR2 SNTAGT. This chain's CDR3 is CASSGQVNNEQFF. In DNA, the CDR3 is TGTGCCAGCAGCGGACAGGTAAACAATGAGCAGTTCTTC.

This clone has only a few counts. CDR3 in amino acids: CASSLKAGGSDTQYF. CDR3 sequence (DNA): TGTGCCAGCAGCTTGAAAGCGGGGGGCTCAGATACGCAGTATTTT. This chain connects TRBV5-4 to TRBJ2-3; 9 nucleotides align to TRBD2. CDR1 is SGHNT and CDR2 is YYREEE in the germline V gene (reference sequence). This CDR3 has 15 residues. J was trimmed by 4 bases and V by 1 base; bases with no gene match: 4.

This clone has more than one count but fewer than ten. The chain joins TRBV30 to TRBJ2-1; no reliable D call. Germline lookup yields CDR1 GTSNPN and CDR2 SVGIG (reference sequence). V was pared by 0 bases and J by 1 base, with 10 bases between. This CDR3 has 15 amino acids. The CDR3 coding sequence is TGTGCCTGGAGTGTTCTACGGGCATCCTACAATGAGCAGTTCTTC. It is translated as CAWSVLRASYNEQFF.

This chain joins TRBV25-1 and TRBJ2-2; D remains ambiguous. V shed 7 bases and J shed 6 bases, with 6 bases lying between them. The CDR3 has 11 residues. Germline V gene sequence: CDR1 MGHDK, CDR2 SYGVNS. CDR3 amino acids: CASTRPGELFF. In DNA, the CDR3 is TGTGCCAGCACCCGACCCGGGGAGCTGTTTTTT.

V and J are TRBV12-5 and TRBJ1-3; D is perhaps TRBD1 (5 bases). Deletions cut 6 bases from V and 0 bases from J, with 21 bases between. The CDR3 covers 18 residues. The germline V gene encodes CDR1 LGHNT and CDR2 FRNRAP. CDR3 sequence: CASGLGMGQGVSGNTIYF. CDR3 nucleotide sequence: TGTGCTAGTGGACTGGGGATGGGTCAAGGGGTCTCTGGAAACACCATATATTTT.

V gene TRBV19 combines with J gene TRBJ1-2; TRBD1 aligns across 7 bases. The germline gives CDR1 LNHDA, CDR2 SQIVND (reference sequence). With V trimmed by 5 bases and J by 6 bases, 6 bases remained unmatched. The CDR3 spans 13 residues. The CDR3 spells CASSPQDRNGYTF. The CDR3, as DNA: TGTGCCAGTAGTCCTCAGGACAGGAATGGCTACACCTTC.

This clone was recorded a few times. This chain joins TRBV9 and TRBJ1-1, with D possibly TRBD1 on 5 matching bases. This CDR3 has 13 amino acids. Germline lookup yields CDR1 SGDLS and CDR2 YYNGEE. The ends were cut back, 0 bases at V and 6 bases at J, with 9 bases in the middle. CDR3 in amino acids: CASSVGETAEAFF. CDR3 in DNA: TGTGCCAGCAGCGTAGGAGAGACAGCTGAAGCTTTCTTT.

This clone was observed a handful of times. V usage is TRBV7-3 and J usage is TRBJ1-1; TRBD1 is a possible D gene (5 bases). The CDR3 is 13 residues long. The germline V gene encodes CDR1 SGHTA and CDR2 FQGTGA. The V end lost 1 base, the J end lost 7 bases, and 10 bases lay between the germline ends. The CDR3 reads CASSLRGSGEAFF. In DNA, the CDR3 is TGTGCCAGCAGCTTAAGGGGGTCGGGTGAAGCTTTCTTT.

The chain recombines TRBV12-5 with TRBJ2-3; TRBD2 is a possible D gene (6 bases). The CDR3 spans 14 residues. The V end lost 5 bases, the J end lost 4 bases, and 13 bases lay between the germline ends. The germline V gene has CDR1 LGHNT and CDR2 FRNRAP. The DNA of the CDR3 is TGTGCTAGTGGTCCCCCGGCTAGCGCAGATACGCAGTATTTT. Encoded protein: CASGPPASADTQYF.

The chain's CDR3 is CASSPDGSQPQHF. The CDR3 nucleotides read TGTGCCAGCAGTCCCGACGGTAGTCAGCCCCAGCATTTT. The chain links TRBV6-4 to TRBJ1-5; D call uncertain. CDR1 MRHNA and CDR2 SNTAGT come from the germline V gene. V was pared by 5 bases and J by 6 bases, with 11 bases between. The CDR3 is made up of 13 amino acids.

This clone was detected only once. V usage is TRBV5-1 and J usage is TRBJ2-3, with 9 bases aligning to TRBD2. V was clipped by 4 bases and J by 6 bases; unmatched bases: 15. CDR3 length: 17 residues. The germline gives CDR1 SGHRS, CDR2 YFSETQ. The CDR3 protein is CASSPGGGSGRFDTQYF. CDR3 nucleotide sequence: TGCGCCAGCAGCCCAGGGGGGGGTAGCGGGAGATTTGATACGCAGTATTTT.

The V and J genes are TRBV20-1 and TRBJ1-2, with no clear D. CDR3 size: 11 residues. Germline V gene lookup returns CDR1 DFQATT and CDR2 SNEGSKA (reference sequence). V shed 0 bases and J shed 8 bases, with 7 bases lying between them. The CDR3 loop reads CSAREPGGYTF. The CDR3 DNA reads as TGCAGTGCTAGAGAACCAGGCGGCTACACCTTC.

The chain recombines TRBV23-1 with TRBJ2-7; no firm D call. TRBV23-1 is an ORF, and what it does is uncertain. Trimming left V 0 bases short and J 2 bases short, with 11 bases between. The CDR3 length is 15 residues. The CDR3 DNA reads TGCGCCAGCAGTCAATCGCTTGCCCACACCTACGAGCAGTACTTC. The encoded protein is CASSQSLAHTYEQYF.

The rearrangement links TRBV6-5 to TRBJ1-3; D uncertain. The V gene's germline CDR1 is MNHEY and CDR2 SVGAGI. The CDR3 is 16 amino acids. Trimming stripped 0 bases from V and 4 bases from J, with 13 bases between. CDR3 sequence (DNA): TGTGCCAGCAGTTACTCTCTTAATACGCACGGAAACACCATATATTTT. Its protein is CASSYSLNTHGNTIYF.

This sequence joins TRBV7-9 and TRBJ1-3; D gene ambiguous. The CDR3 consists of 13 residues. V shed 8 bases and J shed 8 bases, with 16 bases lying between them. Germline CDR1 reads SEHNR; CDR2 reads FQNEAQ (reference sequence). The CDR3 loop reads CASLRQERDTIYF. The CDR3 coding sequence is TGTGCCAGCCTTCGCCAGGAGCGAGACACCATATATTTT.

The V call is TRBV6-5, the J call TRBJ2-2; D remains unclear. The CDR3 has 12 residues. Germline CDR1 and CDR2: MNHEY and SVGAGI. Trimming removed 2 bases from V and 7 bases from J, with 5 bases in between. The CDR3 DNA follows: TGTGCCAGCAGTTACGTGGGCGGGGAGCTGTTTTTT. This translates into CASSYVGGELFF.

The CDR3 DNA follows: TGTGCCAGCAGCTCCCCTAGCAGCCGAAGCTCTGGAAACACCATATATTTT. It is translated as CASSSPSSRSSGNTIYF. V is TRBV7-8 and J is TRBJ1-3; D is uncertain. The germline V gene encodes CDR1 SGHVS and CDR2 FQNEAQ. V was clipped by 4 bases and J by 0 bases, with 16 bases between them. The CDR3 covers 17 residues.

The V and J genes are TRBV5-1 and TRBJ1-2; 7 positions agree with TRBD1. The CDR3 covers 13 residues. Trimming at V came to 0 bases and at J to 4 bases, leaving 0 bases not matched to a gene. The V gene's germline CDR1 is SGHRS and CDR2 YFSETQ. CDR3 DNA sequence: TGCGCCAGCAGCTTGGACAGGGGCTATGGCTACACCTTC. Its protein is CASSLDRGYGYTF.

The chain joins TRBV11-3 to TRBJ1-1; D remains unclear. V lost 2 bases to trimming and J lost 9 bases, with 10 bases between them. The CDR3 has 12 residues. The germline gives CDR1 SGHNT, CDR2 YENEEA. The CDR3 region is CASSLLQGKAFF. The CDR3 DNA follows: TGTGCCAGCAGCTTACTCCAAGGTAAAGCTTTCTTT.

On this clone itself: Germline and junction disagree at one end, which may indicate a read error. V and J are TRBV19 and TRBJ1-1, with D maybe TRBD1 (5 bases). Per germline, CDR1 LNHDA and CDR2 SQIVND (reference sequence). The CDR3 is 13 amino acids. The CDR3 loop is CASSISAPGTKIF. CDR3 sequence (DNA): TGTGCCAGTAGTATATCGGCTCCAGGGACGAAGATCTTT. Variable domain in full (rest from reference TRBV19 and TRBJ1-1): DGGITQSPKYLFRKEGQNVTLSCEQNLNHDAMYWYRQDPGQGLRLIYYSQIVNDFQKGDIAEGYSVSREKKESFPLTVTSAQKNPTAFYLCASSISAPGTKIFGQGTRLTVV.

The chain couples TRBV6-5 to TRBJ1-4; 7 nucleotides agree with TRBD1. Germline V gives CDR1 MNHEY, CDR2 SVGAGI. The V gene end was trimmed by 2 bases and the J gene end by 8 bases; junction bases not matched to a gene: 8. The CDR3 sequence is 15 residues long. CDR3 sequence reads: CASSYNAWGQEKLFF. CDR3 in DNA: TGTGCCAGCAGTTACAATGCTTGGGGACAGGAAAAACTGTTTTTT.